Presented here are 32 T cell receptor beta chains from one specimen sequenced in a study of blood T cell repertoires in COVID-19. The assay was immunoSEQ multiplex PCR, and TCRdb's table has in-frame clones only and misses some. The data hold 79,000 or so clones, with 65% to 90% observed a single time. The sample consisted of peripheral blood. The receptors were sampled from a human donor in a cohort sampled during active COVID-19.

The chain is built from TRBV6-5 and TRBJ2-2; D gene unclear. This CDR3 is built from 15 residues. The V gene lost 7 bases and the J gene lost 4 bases, with 16 bases spanning the gap. Germline V CDR1 and CDR2: MNHEY, SVGAGI. The DNA of the CDR3 is TGTGCCAGCAAAGTCGCTAGTGGGTTCACCGGGGAGCTGTTTTTT. Translated, it gives CASKVASGFTGELFF.

The chain carries TRBV5-1 and TRBJ2-1; TRBD2 is a possible D gene (5 bases). This CDR3 comprises 16 residues. V was pared by 0 bases and J by 3 bases, with 13 bases between. The germline gives CDR1 SGHRS, CDR2 YFSETQ. In DNA form, the CDR3 reads TGCGCCAGCAGCTTGGCCAGAGGGTTGAGCTACAATGAGCAGTTCTTC. Its protein product is CASSLARGLSYNEQFF.

The chain has TRBV5-4 and TRBJ2-5; 8 bases map to TRBD1. This CDR3 spans 14 amino acids. Germline V CDR1 and CDR2: SGHNT, YYREEE (reference sequence). J lost 3 bases, V lost 0 bases, and 1 base had no gene match. The CDR3 bases are TGTGCCAGCAGCTTGGAACAGGGGGAAGAGACCCAGTACTTC. It codes for CASSLEQGEETQYF.

V usage is TRBV6-2 or TRBV6-3 and J usage is TRBJ1-2, with D possibly matching TRBD1 (6 bases). Trimming left V 4 bases short and J 3 bases short, with 18 bases between. The CDR3 has 16 amino acids. Germline V gene data show CDR1 as MNHEY and CDR2 as SVGEGT. The CDR3 DNA is TGTGCCAGCAGTTCCCACTTAGACAGGCGTGACTATGGCTACACCTTC. Its translation: CASSSHLDRRDYGYTF.

V is TRBV4-2 and J is TRBJ1-1, with D perhaps matching TRBD1 (5 bases). V shed 0 bases and J shed 1 base, with 12 bases lying between them. Germline V gives CDR1 LGHNA, CDR2 YNFKEQ. The CDR3 is 16 residues long. DNA of the CDR3: TGTGCCAGCAGCCAAGATTTTAGGGGAGGGAACACTGAAGCTTTCTTT. The encoded protein is CASSQDFRGGNTEAFF.

This clone was observed once. This chain joins TRBV29-1 and TRBJ2-1; TRBD1 is a possible D gene (5 bases). Germline V gives CDR1 SQVTM, CDR2 ANQGSEA. The CDR3 length is 14 residues. Trimming removed 4 bases at V and 0 bases at J, with 10 bases between. The CDR3 region has the DNA TGCAGCGTTGGCAGGGATTTCTCCTACAATGAGCAGTTCTTC. Its protein product is CSVGRDFSYNEQFF.

The chain links TRBV7-3 to TRBJ2-1; D is uncertain. The V gene's germline CDR1 is SGHTA and CDR2 FQGTGA. The CDR3 is made up of 13 amino acids. V shed 2 bases and J shed 6 bases, with 8 bases lying between them. In DNA, the CDR3 is TGTGCCAGCAGCTTATTCTGGGCCAATGAGCAGTTCTTC. The encoded protein is CASSLFWANEQFF.

The chain joins TRBV6-6 to TRBJ2-5, with D possibly TRBD1 on 6 matching bases. This CDR3 region has 14 residues. V gave up 6 bases and J gave up 1 base, with 12 bases separating them. Per the germline V gene, CDR1 is MNHNY and CDR2 is SVGAGI (reference sequence). The CDR3 here is CASRETDSQETQYF. The CDR3 DNA sequence: TGTGCCAGCAGGGAAACGGACAGCCAAGAGACCCAGTACTTC.

The chain combines TRBV28 with TRBJ1-5; TRBD1 matches at 8 bases. Germline loops: CDR1 MDHEN, CDR2 SYDVKM. V was clipped by 1 base and J by 2 bases; unmatched bases: 7. The CDR3 is made up of 17 amino acids. CDR3 DNA sequence: TGTGCCAGCAGTTTATTAACAGGGGGTCTTGGCAATCAGCCCCAGCATTTT. Amino acids: CASSLLTGGLGNQPQHF.

The chain recombines TRBV6-5 with TRBJ2-7; the match to TRBD1 covers 8 bases. The CDR3 covers 13 residues. Unmatched junction bases numbered 6, after V lost 8 bases and J lost 3 bases. The germline gives CDR1 MNHEY, CDR2 SVGAGI. The CDR3 sequence is CASGQGLLYEQYF. The CDR3 coding sequence is TGTGCCAGCGGACAGGGCCTTCTCTACGAGCAGTACTTC.

The chain recombines TRBV6-2 or TRBV6-3 with TRBJ2-1; the D gene is possibly TRBD1 (5 bases). Trimming pared 0 bases from V and 7 bases from J, leaving 10 bases between. The CDR3 sequence is 14 residues long. CDR1 MNHEY and CDR2 SVGEGT come from the germline V gene. CDR3 in amino acids: CASSYSTKGNEQFF. The CDR3, as DNA: TGTGCCAGCAGTTACTCCACAAAGGGGAATGAGCAGTTCTTC.

J is TRBJ2-1 and V is TRBV6-2 or TRBV6-3, with D maybe TRBD1 (6 bases). The CDR3 extends over 16 amino acids. The germline V gene encodes CDR1 MNHEY and CDR2 SVGEGT. With 6 bases removed from V and 3 bases from J, the gap between germline ends came to 18 bases. The CDR3 coding sequence is TGTGCCAGCAGCCGCGGCCGGACAGCTAACTACAATGAGCAGTTCTTC. Protein: CASSRGRTANYNEQFF.

This chain links TRBV6-5 with TRBJ1-2, with 7 bases matching TRBD1. Per germline, CDR1 MNHEY and CDR2 SVGAGI. The CDR3 runs to 15 residues. V lost 2 bases and J lost 1; bases outside the gene matches: 4. DNA for the CDR3: TGTGCCAGCAGTTACGAAGGGGGCGGTAACTATGGCTACACCTTC. Residues: CASSYEGGGNYGYTF.

The chain is built from TRBV19 and TRBJ2-3; D remains unclear. V lost 3 bases and J 1 base, leaving 5 bases between the germline ends. This CDR3 region has 13 residues. Germline V gene sequence: CDR1 LNHDA, CDR2 SQIVND (reference sequence). CDR3 sequence reads: CASSILRTDTQYF. Here the CDR3 DNA reads TGTGCCAGTAGTATCCTACGCACAGATACGCAGTATTTT.

The chain is built from TRBV9 and TRBJ2-6, with 10 nucleotides matching TRBD1. The J segment lost 0 bases and the V segment lost 5 bases, leaving 5 bases of the junction unmatched. Germline V gene sequence: CDR1 SGDLS, CDR2 YYNGEE. The CDR3 runs to 17 residues. In DNA form, the CDR3 reads TGTGCCAGCAGTAGCCGGACAGGGGGCTCTGGGGCCAACGTCCTGACTTTC. Translated: CASSSRTGGSGANVLTF.

The rearrangement joins TRBV28 to TRBJ2-1, with D perhaps matching TRBD1 (6 bases). Germline values: CDR1 MDHEN, CDR2 SYDVKM. This CDR3 contains 14 residues. Trimming left V 6 bases short and J 4 bases short, with 13 bases between. CDR3 in amino acids: CASSILGGYNEQFF. The CDR3 region has the DNA TGTGCCAGCAGCATACTAGGGGGATACAATGAGCAGTTCTTC.

The gene calls are TRBV19 and TRBJ1-1, with 8 bases identical to TRBD1. CDR1 is LNHDA and CDR2 is SQIVND in the germline V gene (reference sequence). Trimming took 4 bases from V and 11 from J; bases not matched to a gene: 3. The CDR3 length is 11 residues. CDR3 in amino acids: CASSTGGWAFF. In nucleotides, the CDR3 is TGTGCCAGTAGTACAGGGGGCTGGGCTTTCTTT.

This clone was recorded only once. This chain links TRBV5-1 with TRBJ1-2; D may be TRBD1 (5 bases). Germline CDR1 is SGHRS and CDR2 is YFSETQ. There are 14 residues in the CDR3. The V gene lost 0 bases and the J gene lost 4 bases, with 10 bases spanning the gap. CDR3: CASSLGQFAYGYTF. DNA for the CDR3: TGCGCCAGCAGCTTGGGACAGTTTGCCTATGGCTACACCTTC.

The chain employs TRBV10-1 and TRBJ2-7; D remains ambiguous. CDR3 length equals 13 residues. The V end was cut by 0 bases, the J end by 10 bases, with 13 bases between. The germline gives CDR1 WNHNN, CDR2 SYGVQD (reference sequence). This CDR3 reads CASSESLNGYQYF. CDR3 coding DNA: TGCGCCAGCAGTGAGTCGCTCAACGGTTATCAGTACTTC.

The chain has TRBV4-3 and TRBJ2-5, with TRBD1 identical over 7 bases. The junction had 6 bases not matched to a gene; V was cut back by 0 bases and J by 5 bases. CDR3 length: 15 residues. Germline lookup yields CDR1 LGHNA and CDR2 YSLEER. In nucleotides, the CDR3 is TGCGCCAGCAGCCAAGAGGGCAGGGGGATGGAGACCCAGTACTTC. It yields the protein CASSQEGRGMETQYF.

The rearrangement joins TRBV9 to TRBJ2-7, with TRBD2 identical over 7 bases. Trimming cost V 4 bases and J 0 bases; bases outside gene matches: 4. CDR1 SGDLS and CDR2 YYNGEE come from the germline V gene. This CDR3 comprises 14 residues. The CDR3 region has the DNA TGTGCCAGCAGCTTCAGCGGGGACTCCTACGAGCAGTACTTC. Amino acid sequence: CASSFSGDSYEQYF.

This chain links TRBV10-3 with TRBJ1-3; 10 nucleotides match TRBD1. With V trimmed by 6 bases and J by 4 bases, 6 bases remained unmatched. The CDR3 loop spans 15 amino acids. From germline, CDR1 is ENHRY and CDR2 SYGVKD. The CDR3 DNA reads TGTGCCATCAGCAAAGGGACAGGGGTCGGAAACACCATATATTTT. The encoded protein is CAISKGTGVGNTIYF.

The chain couples TRBV28 to TRBJ2-1; 7 nucleotides align to TRBD2. CDR1 MDHEN and CDR2 SYDVKM come from the germline V gene. Trimming took 7 bases from V and 5 from J; bases not matched to a gene: 14. The CDR3 runs 16 residues. CDR3 in amino acids: CASTRSGVTGHNEQFF. CDR3 coding DNA: TGTGCCAGCACCAGGAGCGGGGTCACAGGTCACAATGAGCAGTTCTTC.

This chain connects TRBV27 to TRBJ1-4; TRBD1 might be the D (6 bases). CDR3 length: 16 amino acids. V dropped 5 bases and J dropped 6 bases, with 19 bases sitting between them. Germline V lookup: CDR1 MNHEY, CDR2 SMNVEV (reference sequence). This CDR3 is CASSPEQGRLYEKLFF. The CDR3 nucleotides read TGTGCCAGCAGTCCCGAACAGGGACGGCTTTATGAAAAACTGTTTTTT.

This clone occurred once. The CDR3 sequence is CASSYSRGTSSGELFF. The CDR3 DNA reads TGTGCCAGCAGTTACTCCCGCGGGACTAGCTCTGGGGAGCTGTTTTTT. This chain links TRBV6-5 with TRBJ2-2; 9 bases line up with TRBD2. The V and J ends lost 0 bases and 8 bases, in that order; junction bases with no gene match: 7. There are 16 residues in the CDR3. CDR1 is MNHEY and CDR2 is SVGAGI in the germline V gene.

The rearrangement uses TRBV7-3 and TRBJ2-1, with TRBD2 identical over 12 bases. Germline assignment: CDR1 SGHTA and CDR2 FQGTGA. This CDR3 is built from 15 residues. V lost 5 bases to trimming and J lost 4 bases; unmatched junction nucleotides: 3. The CDR3 sequence: CASSLGLAGYNEQFF. The CDR3 DNA is TGTGCCAGCAGCCTGGGACTAGCGGGTTACAATGAGCAGTTCTTC.

This chain uses TRBV5-1 with TRBJ2-7; TRBD2 is a possible D gene (5 bases). V was cut by 0 bases and J by 3 bases, with 16 bases left in between. Looked up from germline, CDR1 is SGHRS and CDR2 is YFSETQ. This CDR3 is 16 amino acids long. The DNA for the CDR3 is TGCGCCAGCAGCTTGGCTGTCAGGCAGAGCGGCTACGAGCAGTACTTC. This encodes CASSLAVRQSGYEQYF.

This chain uses TRBV6-6 with TRBJ1-5; D may be TRBD1 (6 bases). Germline V CDR1 and CDR2: MNHNY, SVGAGI (reference sequence). V lost 5 bases, J lost 4 bases, and 15 bases lay in between. This CDR3 contains 15 residues. This CDR3 reads CASSQSRGTNQPQHF. Written as DNA, the CDR3 is TGTGCCAGCAGTCAAAGTAGGGGGACAAATCAGCCCCAGCATTTT.

The V gene is TRBV9, the J gene TRBJ2-1, with TRBD2 matching 8 bases. The CDR3 runs to 15 residues. Germline CDR1 SGDLS, CDR2 YYNGEE. Trimming cost V 1 base and J 8 bases; bases outside gene matches: 8. The CDR3 coding sequence is TGTGCCAGCAGCGTACCGAGCGGGAGAAATGATGAGCAGTTCTTC. Its protein product is CASSVPSGRNDEQFF.

This clone turned up a few times. V usage is TRBV4-3 and J usage is TRBJ2-5; 7 positions match TRBD2. The CDR3 length is 15 residues. Germline CDR1 LGHNA, CDR2 YSLEER. With V trimmed by 0 bases and J by 11 bases, 12 bases remained unmatched. CDR3 nucleotides: TGCGCCAGCAGCCAAGACATCGTGGGGGGGGTGCAGCAGTACTTC. It codes for CASSQDIVGGVQQYF.

The chain uses TRBV5-4 and TRBJ1-3; TRBD1 might be the D (5 bases). The CDR3 has 15 amino acids. Trimming removed 4 bases from V and 4 bases from J, with 15 bases in between. CDR1 is SGHNT and CDR2 is YYREEE in the germline V gene (reference sequence). CDR3 residues: CASSIQGPQGNTIYF. The CDR3 DNA reads TGTGCCAGCAGCATCCAGGGCCCCCAGGGAAACACCATATATTTT.

The chain recombines TRBV18 with TRBJ2-2; D is unclear. V was trimmed by 3 bases and J by 6 bases, leaving 5 bases between them. The length of the CDR3 is 12 residues. From germline, CDR1 is KGHSH and CDR2 LQKENI. The CDR3 region is CASSPLAGELFF. CDR3 DNA sequence: TGTGCCAGCTCACCCTTAGCCGGGGAGCTGTTTTTT. The full variable domain, with the rest looked up from reference TRBV18 and TRBJ2-2, is NAGVMQNPRHLVRRRGQEARLRCSPMKGHSHVYWYRQLPEEGLKFMVYLQKENIIDESGMPKERFSAEFPKEGPSILRIQQVVRGDSAAYFCASSPLAGELFFGEGSRLTVL.